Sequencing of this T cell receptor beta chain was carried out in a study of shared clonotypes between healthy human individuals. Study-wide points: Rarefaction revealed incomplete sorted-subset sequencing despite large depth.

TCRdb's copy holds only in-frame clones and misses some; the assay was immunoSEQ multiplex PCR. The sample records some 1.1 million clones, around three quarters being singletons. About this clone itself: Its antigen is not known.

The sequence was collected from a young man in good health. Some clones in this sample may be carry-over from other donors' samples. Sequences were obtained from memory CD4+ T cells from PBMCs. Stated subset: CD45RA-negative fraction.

CDR3 coding DNA: TGTGCCACCAGCAGAGACAGGAACACAGATACGCAGTATTTT. Protein: CATSRDRNTDTQYF. This sequence joins TRBV15 and TRBJ2-3; unclear D gene. The CDR3 consists of 14 residues. Germline V gene data show CDR1 as LNHNV and CDR2 as YYDKDF (reference sequence). Trimming stripped 0 bases from V and 2 bases from J, with 6 bases between.